The next 9 T cell receptor beta chains were all read from a single sample in a study of cytomegalovirus exposure and HLA in healthy donors. Both 60 Vbeta primers and 13 Jbeta primers went into the PCR. Method: immunoSEQ multiplex PCR; TCRdb's copy keeps in-frame clones and lacks some. The sample lists about 270,000 clones, about nine tenths seen once, with less than 4.5% in the top ten. The specimen was PBMCs. Receptor source: a man aged 40-49 years in good health and CMV-seropositive.

V is TRBV28 and J is TRBJ1-1; TRBD1 is a possible D gene (5 bases). The CDR3 length is 18 residues. V gave up 3 bases and J gave up 2 bases, with 22 bases separating them. From germline, CDR1 is MDHEN and CDR2 SYDVKM. This chain's CDR3 is CASSFYLAPGPRNTEAFF. For the CDR3, the DNA is TGTGCCAGCAGTTTTTACCTCGCGCCAGGGCCGAGAAACACTGAAGCTTTCTTT. The full variable domain, its missing parts supplied by reference TRBV28 and TRBJ1-1, is DVKVTQSSRYLVKRTGEKVFLECVQDMDHENMFWYRQDPGLGLRLIYFSYDVKMKEKGDIPEGYSVSREKKERFSLILESASTNQTSMYLCASSFYLAPGPRNTEAFFGQGTRLTVV.

Notes on this clone: Mismatch with germline at one junction end may stem from a read error. The gene calls are TRBV27 and TRBJ2-7; TRBD1 matches 7 bases. Germline lookup yields CDR1 MNHEY and CDR2 SMNVEV (reference sequence). The CDR3 contains 13 residues. The CDR3 reads CASGLTGLGEQYF. CDR3 bases: TGTGCCAGCGGTTTGACAGGGTTGGGAGAGCAGTACTTC.

A single count supports this clone. This chain joins TRBV5-4 and TRBJ2-1, with 10 bases aligning to TRBD2. Germline CDR1 reads SGHNT; CDR2 reads YYREEE (reference sequence). The length of the CDR3 is 15 residues. With V trimmed by 4 bases and J by 4 bases, 5 bases remained unmatched. The CDR3 protein is CASSPRTSGYNEQFF. CDR3 sequence (DNA): TGTGCCAGCAGCCCCCGGACTAGCGGTTACAATGAGCAGTTCTTC. Based on the CDR3 plus reference TRBV5-4 and TRBJ2-1, the full variable domain is ETGVTQSPTHLIKTRGQQVTLRCSSQSGHNTVSWYQQALGQGPQFIFQYYREEENGRGNFPPRFSGLQFPNYSSELNVNALELDDSALYLCASSPRTSGYNEQFFGPGTRLTVL.

The V gene is TRBV19, the J gene TRBJ2-1, with no clear D. CDR3 length equals 13 residues. V was shortened by 1 base and J by 10 bases, with 11 bases between the two germline ends. Germline V gives CDR1 LNHDA, CDR2 SQIVND (reference sequence). The CDR3 DNA sequence: TGTGCCAGTAGTATAGCGAGATCCGGGGAGCAGTTCTTC. Its translation is CASSIARSGEQFF.

The chain has TRBV10-1 and TRBJ2-1; TRBD2 aligns across 14 bases. The CDR3 sequence is 14 residues long. Germline values: CDR1 WNHNN, CDR2 SYGVQD (reference sequence). The J segment lost 16 bases and the V segment lost 7 bases, leaving 12 bases of the junction unmatched. The CDR3 is CASNQTSGRVRQFF. CDR3 DNA sequence: TGCGCCAGCAACCAGACTAGCGGGAGGGTCCGGCAATTCTTC.

The chain has TRBV2 and TRBJ2-7; 8 bases align to TRBD1. The V and J ends lost 7 bases and 1 base, in that order; junction bases with no gene match: 18. The V gene's germline CDR1 is SNHLY and CDR2 FYNNEI. This CDR3 is built from 18 residues. This CDR3 reads CASTSKAGQGSRSYEQYF. The CDR3 DNA reads TGTGCCAGCACAAGTAAAGCAGGACAGGGCAGTCGTTCCTACGAGCAGTACTTC.

The rearrangement links TRBV5-1 to TRBJ1-4; tentative D call: TRBD1 (6 bases). V was clipped by 0 bases and J by 3 bases, with 9 bases between them. CDR3 size: 15 residues. Per the germline V gene, CDR1 is SGHRS and CDR2 is YFSETQ. The DNA for the CDR3 is TGCGCCAGCAGCTTGGGAGCAGGGGCTAATGAAAAACTGTTTTTT. Amino acid sequence: CASSLGAGANEKLFF. Supplemented by reference TRBV5-1 and TRBJ1-4, the full variable domain reads KAGVTQTPRYLIKTRGQQVTLSCSPISGHRSVSWYQQTPGQGLQFLFEYFSETQRNKGNFPGRFSGRQFSNSRSEMNVSTLELGDSALYLCASSLGAGANEKLFFGSGTQLSVL.

The genes are TRBV15 and TRBJ1-4; D not resolved. Germline lookup yields CDR1 LNHNV and CDR2 YYDKDF (reference sequence). The CDR3 covers 15 residues. Trimming removed 3 bases from V and 2 bases from J, with 10 bases in between. The CDR3 DNA sequence: TGTGCCACCAGCAGCGTAGACACTACTAATGAAAAACTGTTTTTT. Translating gives CATSSVDTTNEKLFF.

This chain uses TRBV7-8 with TRBJ1-2, with no clear D. V lost 5 bases to trimming and J lost 4 bases, with 8 bases between them. CDR3 length equals 12 residues. Per germline, CDR1 SGHVS and CDR2 FQNEAQ. CDR3 region: CASSLDFYGYTF. The CDR3 nucleotides read TGTGCCAGCAGCCTGGACTTCTATGGCTACACCTTC.